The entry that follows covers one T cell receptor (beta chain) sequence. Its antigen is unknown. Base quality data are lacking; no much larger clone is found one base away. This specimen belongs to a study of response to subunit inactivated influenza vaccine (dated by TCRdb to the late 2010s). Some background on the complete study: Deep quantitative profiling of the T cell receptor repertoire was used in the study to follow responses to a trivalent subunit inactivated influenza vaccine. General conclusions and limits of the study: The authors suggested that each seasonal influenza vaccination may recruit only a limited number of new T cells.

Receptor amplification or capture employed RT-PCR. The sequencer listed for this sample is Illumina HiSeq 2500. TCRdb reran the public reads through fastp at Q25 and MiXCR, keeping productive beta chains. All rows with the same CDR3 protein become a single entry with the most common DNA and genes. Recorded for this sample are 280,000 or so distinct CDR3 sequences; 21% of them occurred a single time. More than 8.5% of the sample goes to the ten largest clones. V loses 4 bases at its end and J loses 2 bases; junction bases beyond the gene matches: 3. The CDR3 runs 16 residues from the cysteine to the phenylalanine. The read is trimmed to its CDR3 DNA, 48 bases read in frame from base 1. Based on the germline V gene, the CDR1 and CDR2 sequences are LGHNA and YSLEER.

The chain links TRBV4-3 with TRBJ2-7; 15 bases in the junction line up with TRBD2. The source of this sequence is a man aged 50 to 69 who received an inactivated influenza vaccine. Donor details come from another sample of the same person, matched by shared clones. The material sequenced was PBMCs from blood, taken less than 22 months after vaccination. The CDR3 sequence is CASSPGTSGGTYEQYF. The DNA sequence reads TGCGCCAGCAGCCCGGGGACTAGCGGGGGGACCTACGAGCAGTACTTC.